One sample yielded the 30 T cell receptor beta chains listed below, sequenced in a study of shared clonotypes between healthy human individuals. The assay was immunoSEQ multiplex PCR, and TCRdb's table has in-frame clones only and misses some. The sample yields hundreds of thousands of clones, roughly 80% seen once. The specimen sequenced was PBMCs. These receptors were collected from a woman aged 40 to 50 in good health. Some clones in this sample may be carry-over from other donors' samples.

This clone appeared a few times. This chain joins TRBV4-2 and TRBJ2-7; no clear D. Germline V gene lookup returns CDR1 LGHNA and CDR2 YNFKEQ. There are 15 residues in the CDR3. V lost 1 base, J lost 0 bases, and 10 bases lay in between. The CDR3 DNA is TGTGCCAGCAGCCAAGGGACGGCAAGCTCCTACGAGCAGTACTTC. It is translated as CASSQGTASSYEQYF.

This chain links TRBV7-9 with TRBJ2-6; no clear D gene. Per the germline V gene, CDR1 is SEHNR and CDR2 is FQNEAQ (reference sequence). V was clipped by 6 bases and J by 3 bases, with 6 bases between them. The CDR3 totals 13 residues. This CDR3 reads CASRKGGANVLTF. The CDR3 nucleotides are TGTGCCAGCAGAAAAGGTGGGGCCAACGTCCTGACTTTC.

This clone is a singleton in its sample. This chain links TRBV18 with TRBJ2-1, with 10 bases fitting TRBD2. V shed 4 bases, J shed 8 bases, and the junction held 5 bases outside the gene matches. The germline CDR1 and CDR2 sequences are KGHSH and LQKENI. This CDR3 region has 14 residues. CDR3 nucleotides: TGTGCCAGCTCACTGACTAGCGGGTGGGATGAGCAGTTCTTC. Translation: CASSLTSGWDEQFF.

The chain employs TRBV11-3 and TRBJ2-7; the D gene is possibly TRBD2 (5 bases). With 2 bases removed from V and 3 bases from J, the gap between germline ends came to 11 bases. The CDR3 is 14 amino acids. The germline gives CDR1 SGHNT, CDR2 YENEEA. The DNA for the CDR3 is TGTGCCAGCAGCTTAAGGAGCGGAGACTACGAGCAGTACTTC. Translation gives CASSLRSGDYEQYF.

The chain uses TRBV11-2 and TRBJ2-7; D perhaps matches TRBD2 (5 bases). The germline gives CDR1 SGHAT, CDR2 FQNNGV. The CDR3 contains 16 residues. The V end was cut by 5 bases, the J end by 3 bases, with 20 bases between. The CDR3 DNA reads as TGTGCCAGCAGCCCGTTCGGAGTGGGCGGGCTCTACGAGCAGTACTTC. This translates into CASSPFGVGGLYEQYF. Complete variable domain (other parts from reference TRBV11-2 and TRBJ2-7): EAGVAQSPRYKIIEKRQSVAFWCNPISGHATLYWYQQILGQGPKLLIQFQNNGVVDDSQLPKDRFSAERLKGVDSTLKIQPAKLEDSAVYLCASSPFGVGGLYEQYFGPGTRLTVT.

V usage is TRBV4-1 and J usage is TRBJ1-3; a weak D match, TRBD1 (6 bases). Trimming removed 1 base from V and 0 bases from J, with 16 bases in between. The CDR3 contains 18 residues. Germline CDR1 is MGHRA and CDR2 is YSYEKL. CDR3 DNA: TGCGCCAGCAGCCAAGGGGGCAGGGGTAGAGACTCTGGAAACACCATATATTTT. Protein sequence: CASSQGGRGRDSGNTIYF.

V usage is TRBV6-5 and J usage is TRBJ2-7, with D maybe TRBD2 (6 bases). V shed 7 bases and J shed 0 bases, with 13 bases lying between them. This CDR3 is 14 amino acids long. Germline loops: CDR1 MNHEY, CDR2 SVGAGI. The CDR3: CASTSYSGSYEQYF. The CDR3 nucleotides are TGTGCCAGCACTTCTTATAGCGGCTCCTACGAGCAGTACTTC.

This clone appeared a single time. This chain joins TRBV28 and TRBJ2-3; the D is unclear. V was clipped by 4 bases and J by 4 bases, with 3 bases between them. Germline CDR1 MDHEN, CDR2 SYDVKM. This CDR3 comprises 11 residues. The CDR3 sequence is CASSSSDTQYF. CDR3 sequence (DNA): TGTGCCAGCAGTTCCTCAGATACGCAGTATTTT.

Worth noting for this clone: This specimen includes other DNA sequences encoding the same CDR3. This chain connects TRBV6-6 to TRBJ2-5; D gene unclear. The CDR3 is 15 amino acids. Germline CDR1 and CDR2: MNHNY and SVGAGI (reference sequence). The V and J ends lost 4 bases and 7 bases respectively, with 19 bases between them. The CDR3: CASSFRAAFEATQYF. The CDR3 DNA follows: TGTGCCAGCAGTTTCCGGGCCGCATTTGAGGCGACCCAGTACTTC.

Turning to this clone: Other nucleotide sequences from this sample produce the same CDR3. The CDR3 spells CASSIPGLAYNEQFF. The DNA for the CDR3 is TGTGCCAGTAGTATTCCGGGACTGGCCTACAATGAGCAGTTCTTC. The chain has TRBV19 and TRBJ2-1, with D possibly TRBD2 on 6 matching bases. Germline lookup yields CDR1 LNHDA and CDR2 SQIVND (reference sequence). The CDR3 runs 15 residues. Trimming stripped 3 bases from V and 2 bases from J, with 11 bases between.

This rearrangement joins TRBV9 to TRBJ2-3; D unresolved. Germline V lookup: CDR1 SGDLS, CDR2 YYNGEE. CDR3 length: 15 residues. V was trimmed by 0 bases and J by 4 bases, leaving 12 bases between them. In DNA form, the CDR3 reads TGTGCCAGCAGCGTAGGTAGTAGTCTGGCAGATACGCAGTATTTT. As protein: CASSVGSSLADTQYF.

This clone was detected ten times or more. The chain carries TRBV27 and TRBJ2-3; 11 positions match TRBD2. Germline CDR1 and CDR2: MNHEY and SMNVEV (reference sequence). Unmatched junction bases numbered 7, after V lost 5 bases and J lost 3 bases. CDR3 length equals 16 residues. CDR3 DNA: TGTGCCAGCAGTCTAAGACTAGCGGGGAAAACAGATACGCAGTATTTT. This translates into CASSLRLAGKTDTQYF.

The genes are TRBV7-2 and TRBJ2-7; 8 positions match TRBD2. With V trimmed by 5 bases and J by 3 bases, 9 bases remained unmatched. Germline V gene data show CDR1 as SGHTA and CDR2 as FQGNSA. This CDR3 spans 15 amino acids. The CDR3 region is CASSLTSGSGYEQYF. The DNA for the CDR3 is TGTGCCAGCAGCCTCACTAGCGGCTCAGGCTACGAGCAGTACTTC.

V and J are TRBV30 and TRBJ1-5, with D tentatively TRBD1 (5 bases). CDR3 length: 13 amino acids. The ends were cut back, 3 bases at V and 5 bases at J, with 11 bases in the middle. From germline, CDR1 is GTSNPN and CDR2 SVGIG (reference sequence). The CDR3 loop reads CAWRGRLDQPQHF. For the CDR3, the DNA is TGTGCCTGGAGGGGACGTCTAGATCAGCCCCAGCATTTT.

The chain links TRBV6-5 to TRBJ1-1; D unresolved. This CDR3 spans 13 amino acids. Trimming shortened V by 7 bases and J by 0 bases, and 9 bases separated the two germline ends. CDR1 MNHEY and CDR2 SVGAGI come from the germline V gene. The CDR3 loop is CASTLEMNTEAFF. CDR3 DNA: TGTGCCAGCACCCTGGAGATGAACACTGAAGCTTTCTTT.

The rearrangement uses TRBV7-3 and TRBJ2-3; D unclear. From germline, CDR1 is SGHTA and CDR2 FQGTGA. V lost 4 bases, J lost 4 bases, and 9 bases lay in between. The CDR3 is 13 amino acids. The CDR3 nucleotides are TGTGCCAGCAGCTCTACTAACTCAGATACGCAGTATTTT. Translating it yields CASSSTNSDTQYF.

This chain joins TRBV29-1 and TRBJ2-1; 10 bases map to TRBD2. J was trimmed by 4 bases and V by 7 bases; bases with no gene match: 10. Per the germline V gene, CDR1 is SQVTM and CDR2 is ANQGSEA. This CDR3 has 15 residues. CDR3 sequence reads: CSAKDRLAGYNEQFF. In DNA form, the CDR3 reads TGCAGCGCTAAAGACCGACTAGCGGGTTACAATGAGCAGTTCTTC.

In its sample, this clone was seen a few times. V gene TRBV5-4 combines with J gene TRBJ2-3; D might be TRBD2 (5 bases). With 1 base removed from V and 5 bases from J, the gap between germline ends came to 11 bases. The germline V gene has CDR1 SGHNT and CDR2 YYREEE (reference sequence). CDR3 length: 14 residues. The CDR3 DNA reads as TGTGCCAGCAGCTTGACGCTAGCACAAGATACGCAGTATTTT. It yields the protein CASSLTLAQDTQYF.

This clone was seen just once. The rearrangement uses TRBV7-3 and TRBJ2-1; D is possibly TRBD2 (6 bases). This CDR3 spans 14 amino acids. Trimming cost V 3 bases and J 7 bases, with 13 bases left between them. Germline CDR1 is SGHTA and CDR2 is FQGTGA. CDR3 amino acids: CASSLRDAGNEQFF. The CDR3 DNA is TGTGCCAGCAGCTTGCGGGATGCCGGAAATGAGCAGTTCTTC.

This clone was seen a single time. The rearrangement links TRBV28 to TRBJ1-5, with 11 bases aligning to TRBD1. Unmatched junction bases numbered 4, after V lost 8 bases and J lost 10 bases. Germline V CDR1 and CDR2: MDHEN, SYDVKM. This CDR3 is 12 amino acids long. This CDR3 is CASGQGANPQHF. CDR3 DNA sequence: TGTGCCAGCGGACAGGGGGCGAATCCCCAGCATTTT.

The chain has TRBV5-4 and TRBJ1-4, with TRBD1 identical over 7 bases. This CDR3 region has 17 residues. Losses at the gene ends were 4 bases for V and 5 bases for J; bases not matched to a gene: 14. Germline V CDR1 and CDR2: SGHNT, YYREEE (reference sequence). CDR3: CASSVGGSGAQNEKLFF. The CDR3 coding sequence is TGTGCCAGCAGCGTAGGGGGCTCGGGGGCCCAAAATGAAAAACTGTTTTTT.

The chain couples TRBV4-2 to TRBJ1-2; D unclear. Germline V CDR1 and CDR2: LGHNA, YNFKEQ. V lost 0 bases, J lost 5 bases, and 10 bases lay in between. CDR3 size: 14 residues. As DNA, the CDR3 is TGTGCCAGCAGCCAAGAGGCTGAGTCATATGGCTACACCTTC. Protein: CASSQEAESYGYTF.

This clone was seen repeatedly, ten times or more. This chain links TRBV2 with TRBJ2-1; 7 positions agree with TRBD2. CDR3 length: 15 amino acids. The germline CDR1 and CDR2 sequences are SNHLY and FYNNEI. J gave up 7 bases and V 6 bases, and 12 bases lay outside the gene matches. CDR3 in amino acids: CASSKPSGKGNEQFF. In DNA form, the CDR3 reads TGTGCCAGCAGCAAGCCTAGCGGTAAAGGTAATGAGCAGTTCTTC.

In this sample, this clone turned up once. DNA of the CDR3: TGTGCCAGCAGCTTGGAGGGGACAGGGTTCGGTACGCAGTATTTT. Amino acid sequence: CASSLEGTGFGTQYF. This chain uses TRBV5-6 with TRBJ2-3; 9 bases agree with TRBD1. Per the germline V gene, CDR1 is SGHDT and CDR2 is YYEEEE. CDR3 length: 15 residues. The ends lost 0 bases at V and 8 bases at J; junction bases unmatched: 7.

V is TRBV5-4 and J is TRBJ2-5, with a possible D match to TRBD2 (5 bases). V was trimmed by 0 bases and J by 2 bases, leaving 11 bases between them. The CDR3 has 15 residues. Germline values: CDR1 SGHNT, CDR2 YYREEE (reference sequence). CDR3 DNA sequence: TGTGCCAGCAGCTTGGGTAGGAGAGGGCAAGAGACCCAGTACTTC. It translates to CASSLGRRGQETQYF.

This clone was seen only a few times. CDR3 sequence (DNA): TGTGCCAGCAGCTTGGGAGGGGCTGGAAATTCACCCCTCCACTTT. It translates to CASSLGGAGNSPLHF. The V and J genes are TRBV5-4 and TRBJ1-6; tentative D call: TRBD1 (5 bases). The V gene lost 0 bases and the J gene lost 7 bases, with 11 bases spanning the gap. CDR3 size: 15 residues. Germline CDR1 and CDR2: SGHNT and YYREEE (reference sequence).

This clone appeared a single time. The chain combines TRBV4-1 with TRBJ1-2; 9 nucleotides match TRBD1. Trimming took 2 bases from V and 3 from J; bases not matched to a gene: 4. The CDR3 is 15 residues long. Germline loops: CDR1 MGHRA, CDR2 YSYEKL. The CDR3 coding sequence is TGCGCCAGCAGCCAACCGGGACAGGGTGACTATGGCTACACCTTC. Encoded protein: CASSQPGQGDYGYTF.

J is TRBJ1-2 and V is TRBV30; possible D gene TRBD1, 6 bases. Trimming took 3 bases from V and 5 from J, leaving 19 bases between them. The CDR3 is 15 amino acids. In germline, CDR1 is GTSNPN, CDR2 SVGIG (reference sequence). CDR3: CAWSARQVPLYGYTF. CDR3 nucleotides: TGTGCCTGGAGCGCTAGACAGGTCCCACTATATGGCTACACCTTC.

This chain links TRBV7-2 with TRBJ1-1; 8 bases map to TRBD1. Germline CDR1 SGHTA, CDR2 FQGNSA. Trimming cost V 5 bases and J 5 bases; bases outside gene matches: 10. The CDR3 runs 15 residues. CDR3 DNA: TGTGCCAGCAGCCCCGCCCCCAACAGGGGGACTGAAGCTTTCTTT. Translated: CASSPAPNRGTEAFF.

J is TRBJ2-1 and V is TRBV29-1, with 7 bases that match TRBD1. With V trimmed by 6 bases and J by 4 bases, 0 bases remained unmatched. The CDR3 sequence is 11 residues long. CDR1 is SQVTM, CDR2 ANQGSEA, per germline. The DNA of the CDR3 is TGCAGCGTGACAGGGTACAATGAGCAGTTCTTC. Translated: CSVTGYNEQFF.